What follows are 3 T cell receptor beta chains derived from one specimen sequenced in a study of cytomegalovirus exposure and HLA in healthy donors. With 60 Vbeta and 13 Jbeta primers, the PCR was carried out. Clones were sequenced by immunoSEQ multiplex PCR, and TCRdb holds only the in-frame ones, with some missing. Its table records approximately 80,000 clones. The sequenced sample consisted of PBMCs. These TCRs come from a man aged 18 to 30 in good health and CMV-seropositive.

The genes are TRBV7-2 and TRBJ1-1; D is possibly TRBD1 (5 bases). V lost 1 base and J lost 4, with 16 bases in between. Germline V lookup: CDR1 SGHTA, CDR2 FQGNSA. The CDR3 totals 16 residues. The CDR3 nucleotides are TGTGCCAGCAGCTTAGAGGCAGGGATGAGAGGCACTGAAGCTTTCTTT. This gives the protein CASSLEAGMRGTEAFF.

This chain joins TRBV15 and TRBJ2-5, with 11 bases fitting TRBD1. The ends lost 0 bases at V and 2 bases at J; junction bases unmatched: 8. The CDR3 is 18 residues long. The V gene's germline CDR1 is LNHNV and CDR2 YYDKDF (reference sequence). The CDR3 DNA reads TGTGCCACCAGCAGAGATAATGGACAGGGGGCGTTACAAGAGACCCAGTACTTC. This translates into CATSRDNGQGALQETQYF. Drawing the rest from reference TRBV15 and TRBJ2-5, the complete variable domain is DAMVIQNPRYQVTQFGKPVTLSCSQTLNHNVMYWYQQKSSQAPKLLFHYYDKDFNNEADTPDNFQSRRPNTSFCFLDIRSPGLGDTAMYLCATSRDNGQGALQETQYFGPGTRLLVL.

J is TRBJ2-7 and V is TRBV27, with 9 bases aligning to TRBD2. Trimming at V came to 5 bases and at J to 0 bases, leaving 8 bases not matched to a gene. Germline lookup yields CDR1 MNHEY and CDR2 SMNVEV (reference sequence). The CDR3 is 16 amino acids. The CDR3 DNA reads as TGTGCCAGCAGTCCCAGCGGGGGGCTTCTCTCCTACGAGCAGTACTTC. It yields the protein CASSPSGGLLSYEQYF.